This T cell receptor beta chain comes out of a study of blood T cell repertoires in COVID-19. Profiled with immunoSEQ multiplex PCR; TCRdb holds only in-frame clones, not every one. The repertoire consists of a few hundred thousand clones, with more than 70% occurring once and the leading ten covering approximately 3.1%. Germline V lookup: CDR1 SGHNT, CDR2 YYREEE (reference sequence). V gave up 0 bases and J gave up 7 bases; unmatched junction bases: 8. This CDR3 is 16 amino acids long. The receptor was isolated from a woman between 18 and 29 years old with acute or convalescent COVID-19. What was sequenced was peripheral blood. The gene calls are TRBV5-4 and TRBJ2-7; 12 bases align to TRBD2. CDR3 bases: TGTGCCAGCAGCTTGGGGACTAGCGGGACCCCTCAGGAGCAGTACTTC. It specifies CASSLGTSGTPQEQYF.